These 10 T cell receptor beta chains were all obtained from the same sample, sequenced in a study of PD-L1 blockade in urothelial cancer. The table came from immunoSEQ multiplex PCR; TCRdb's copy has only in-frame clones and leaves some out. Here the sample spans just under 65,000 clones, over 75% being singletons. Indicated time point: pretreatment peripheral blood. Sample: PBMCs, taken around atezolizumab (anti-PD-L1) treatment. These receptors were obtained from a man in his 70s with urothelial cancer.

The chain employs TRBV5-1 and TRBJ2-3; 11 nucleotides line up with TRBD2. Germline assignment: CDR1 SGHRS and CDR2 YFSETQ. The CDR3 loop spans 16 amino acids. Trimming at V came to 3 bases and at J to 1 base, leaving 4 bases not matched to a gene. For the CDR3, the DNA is TGCGCCAGCAGCTCAGTGACTAGCGGGGGCACAGATACGCAGTATTTT. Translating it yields CASSSVTSGGTDTQYF.

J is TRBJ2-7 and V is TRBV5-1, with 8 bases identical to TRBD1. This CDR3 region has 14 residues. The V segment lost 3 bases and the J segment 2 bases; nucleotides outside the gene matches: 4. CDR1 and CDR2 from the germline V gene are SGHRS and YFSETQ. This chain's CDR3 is CASSSGTGTYEQYF. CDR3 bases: TGCGCCAGCAGCTCCGGGACAGGCACCTACGAGCAGTACTTC.

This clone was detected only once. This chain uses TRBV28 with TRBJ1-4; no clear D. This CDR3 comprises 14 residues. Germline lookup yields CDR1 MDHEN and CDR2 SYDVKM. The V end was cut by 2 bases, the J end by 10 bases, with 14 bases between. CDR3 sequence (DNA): TGTGCCAGCAGTTTAGTTTCTGGTTCCAGAAAACTGTTTTTT. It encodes CASSLVSGSRKLFF.

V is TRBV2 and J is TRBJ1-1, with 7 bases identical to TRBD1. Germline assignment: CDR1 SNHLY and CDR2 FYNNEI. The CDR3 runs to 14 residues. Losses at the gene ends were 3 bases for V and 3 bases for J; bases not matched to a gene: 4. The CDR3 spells CASSDQGVYTEAFF. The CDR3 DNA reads TGTGCCAGCAGTGATCAGGGGGTGTACACTGAAGCTTTCTTT.

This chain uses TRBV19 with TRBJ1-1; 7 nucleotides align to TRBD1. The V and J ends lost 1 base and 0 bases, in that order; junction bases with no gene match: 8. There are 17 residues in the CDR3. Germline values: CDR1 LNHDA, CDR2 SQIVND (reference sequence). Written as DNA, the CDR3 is TGTGCCAGTAGTATAGGACAGGGCTACCTCATGAACACTGAAGCTTTCTTT. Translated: CASSIGQGYLMNTEAFF.

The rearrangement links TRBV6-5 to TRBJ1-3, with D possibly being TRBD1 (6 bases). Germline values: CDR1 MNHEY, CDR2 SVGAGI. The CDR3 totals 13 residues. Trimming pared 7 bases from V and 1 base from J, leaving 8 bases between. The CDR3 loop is CASTTGSGNTIYF. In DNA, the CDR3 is TGTGCCAGCACTACAGGGTCTGGAAACACCATATATTTT.

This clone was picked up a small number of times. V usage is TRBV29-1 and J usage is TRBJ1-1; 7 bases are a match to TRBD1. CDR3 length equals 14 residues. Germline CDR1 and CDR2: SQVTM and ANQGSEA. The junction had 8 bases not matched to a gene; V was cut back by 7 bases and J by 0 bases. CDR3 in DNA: TGCAGCGGTACAGGGGCGGGGATGAACACTGAAGCTTTCTTT. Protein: CSGTGAGMNTEAFF.

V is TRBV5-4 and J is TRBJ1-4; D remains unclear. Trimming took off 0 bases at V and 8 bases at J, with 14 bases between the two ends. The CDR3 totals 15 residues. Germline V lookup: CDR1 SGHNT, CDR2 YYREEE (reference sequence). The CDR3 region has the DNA TGTGCCAGCAGCTTGGGACAAGGTGGTAGGGAAAAACTGTTTTTT. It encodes CASSLGQGGREKLFF.

The CDR3 reads CASSSNYNEQFF. The CDR3 nucleotides are TGTGCCAGCAGTTCCAACTACAATGAGCAGTTCTTC. The chain combines TRBV6-5 with TRBJ2-1; D remains unclear. V was cut by 4 bases and J by 3 bases, with 4 bases left in between. The CDR3 totals 12 residues. The germline V gene encodes CDR1 MNHEY and CDR2 SVGAGI.

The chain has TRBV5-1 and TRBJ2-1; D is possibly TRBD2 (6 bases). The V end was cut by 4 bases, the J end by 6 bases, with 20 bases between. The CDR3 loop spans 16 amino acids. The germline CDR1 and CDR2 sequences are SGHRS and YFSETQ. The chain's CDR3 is CASSPDGGVFSNEQFF. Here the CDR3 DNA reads TGCGCCAGCAGCCCGGACGGGGGAGTATTCTCCAATGAGCAGTTCTTC.